Listed below are T cell receptor beta chains from one sample, sequenced in a study of blood T cells in healthy people across ages. TCRdb recomputed calls from the 5' RACE reads with MiXCR, one row per CDR3 protein. The sample shows 710,000 or so distinct CDR3 sequences, 20% to 25% of them seen only once. Sequencing was performed on blood. Receptors originate from a man aged 65-85 years in good health. Each CDR3 is given with its conserved first and last residue. Fields, in order: D gene, clone size, J gene, V gene, CDR3 length, CDR3 DNA, CDR3 protein. The D gene is left open where the match is weak. The size of a clone is reported for some rows only, either as once, few or many, or as a class for expanded clones.

. | . | TRBJ2-5 | TRBV7-9 | 13 | TGTGCCAGCAGCCCAGGGTGGTGGGAGACCCAGTACTTC | CASSPGWWETQYF
. | few | TRBJ1-2 | TRBV28 | 14 | TGTGCCAGCAGCGCCCTCGCCAGACTCTATGGCTACACCTTC | CASSALARLYGYTF
. | . | TRBJ2-1 | TRBV12-3/TRBV12-4 | 15 | TGTGCCAGCAGTTGGGGTCGGAGGGGAGAAGGTGAGCAGTTCTTC | CASSWGRRGEGEQFF
. | . | TRBJ2-1 | TRBV20-1 | 16 | TGCAGTGCTAGAGGAAGTAGCGGCAACTCCTACAATGAGCAGTTCTTC | CSARGSSGNSYNEQFF
. | . | TRBJ1-1 | TRBV29-1 | 12 | TGCAGCGAGCAGGGGATAGGCACTGAAGCTTTCTTT | CSEQGIGTEAFF
TRBD1 | . | TRBJ1-2 | TRBV9 | 14 | TGTGCCAGCAGCGCCACCGGGACAGACTATGGCTACACCTTC | CASSATGTDYGYTF
. | few | TRBJ2-1 | TRBV12-3/TRBV12-4 | 15 | TGTGCCAGCAGTTTACGGGCAGGCAAATACAATGAGCAGTTCTTC | CASSLRAGKYNEQFF
. | few | TRBJ1-6 | TRBV12-3/TRBV12-4 | 14 | TGTGCCAGCAGTTTAGCGCGGCAGGGTTCACCCCTCCACTTT | CASSLARQGSPLHF
TRBD1 | . | TRBJ2-2 | TRBV20-1 | 12 | TGCAGTGCTTACAGGGGGACCGGGGAGCTGTTTTTT | CSAYRGTGELFF
. | . | TRBJ2-4 | TRBV30 | 15 | TGTGCCTGGAGTGTTTGGGACATGGCCAAAAACATTCAGTACTTC | CAWSVWDMAKNIQYF
. | . | TRBJ1-5 | TRBV11-2 | 15 | TGTGCCAGCAGCTTAGATGGTAGGGGGGATCAGCCCCAGCATTTT | CASSLDGRGDQPQHF
. | few | TRBJ1-1 | TRBV3-1 | 14 | TGTGCCAGCAGCCCCGGACATCTGAACACTGAAGCTTTCTTT | CASSPGHLNTEAFF
. | . | TRBJ2-7 | TRBV12-3/TRBV12-4 | 14 | TGTGCCAGCAGTTGGGGAGGTCCGATTTACGAGCAGTACTTC | CASSWGGPIYEQYF
TRBD1 | . | TRBJ1-4 | TRBV13 | 17 | TGTGCCAGCAGCCTCGGGACAGGGAAGTTTGGCGGTGAAAAACTGTTTTTT | CASSLGTGKFGGEKLFF
. | . | TRBJ2-5 | TRBV4-2 | 14 | TGTGCCAGCAGCCAAGATCGGGAGCAAGAGACCCAGTACTTC | CASSQDREQETQYF
. | few | TRBJ1-3 | TRBV6-1 | 15 | TGTGCCAGCAGTGAAGGAGATCTAGGGGGAAACACCATATATTTT | CASSEGDLGGNTIYF
. | many | TRBJ1-1 | TRBV12-1 | 15 | TGTGCCGCGAGCCGGAGGGGGGCAAGGAACACTGAAGCTTTCTTT | CAASRRGARNTEAFF
TRBD2 | . | TRBJ2-3 | TRBV7-2 | 16 | TGTGCCAGCAGCTTAGCGGGGACTAGCGGGGCAAATACGCAGTATTTT | CASSLAGTSGANTQYF
TRBD1 | few | TRBJ2-3 | TRBV6-6 | 15 | TGTGCCAGCAGTTACGGACAGGGGGCATCAGATACGCAGTATTTT | CASSYGQGASDTQYF
. | . | TRBJ1-2 | TRBV7-2 | 16 | TGTGCCAGCAGCCCCGGAAAGGGCTTAATTGGCTATGGCTACACCTTC | CASSPGKGLIGYGYTF
. | . | TRBJ1-2 | TRBV12-3/TRBV12-4 | 14 | TGTGCCAGCAGTGCGGGACTGGGAAACTATGGCTACACCTTC | CASSAGLGNYGYTF
TRBD2 | once | TRBJ2-1 | TRBV9 | 14 | TGTGCCAGCAGCACACTAGCGGGTACTAATGAGCAGTTCTTC | CASSTLAGTNEQFF